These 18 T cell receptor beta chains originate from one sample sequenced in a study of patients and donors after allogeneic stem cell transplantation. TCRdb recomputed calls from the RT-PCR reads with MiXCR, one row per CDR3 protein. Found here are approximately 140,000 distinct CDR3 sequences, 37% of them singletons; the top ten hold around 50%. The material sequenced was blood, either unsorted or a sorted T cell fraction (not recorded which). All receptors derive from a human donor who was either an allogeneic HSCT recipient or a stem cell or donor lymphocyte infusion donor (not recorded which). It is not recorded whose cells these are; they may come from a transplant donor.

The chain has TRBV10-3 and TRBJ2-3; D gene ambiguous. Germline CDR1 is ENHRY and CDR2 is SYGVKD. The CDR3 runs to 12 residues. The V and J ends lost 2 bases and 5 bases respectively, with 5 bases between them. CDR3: CAISEGRDTQYF. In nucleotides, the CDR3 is TGTGCCATCAGTGAGGGCCGAGATACGCAGTATTTT.

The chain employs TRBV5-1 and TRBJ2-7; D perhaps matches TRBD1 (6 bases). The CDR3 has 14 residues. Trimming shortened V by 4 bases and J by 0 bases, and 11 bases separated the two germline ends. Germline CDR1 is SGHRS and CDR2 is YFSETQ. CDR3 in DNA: TGCGCCAGCAGCCCGACAGGTTCCTCCTACGAGCAGTACGTC. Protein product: CASSPTGSSYEQYV.

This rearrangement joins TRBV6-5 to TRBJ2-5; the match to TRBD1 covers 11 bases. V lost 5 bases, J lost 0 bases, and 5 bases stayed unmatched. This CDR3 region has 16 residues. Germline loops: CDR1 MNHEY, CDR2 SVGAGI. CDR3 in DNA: TGTGCCAGCAGTAACCGGGACAGGGGGTACCAAGAGACCCAGTACTTC. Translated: CASSNRDRGYQETQYF.

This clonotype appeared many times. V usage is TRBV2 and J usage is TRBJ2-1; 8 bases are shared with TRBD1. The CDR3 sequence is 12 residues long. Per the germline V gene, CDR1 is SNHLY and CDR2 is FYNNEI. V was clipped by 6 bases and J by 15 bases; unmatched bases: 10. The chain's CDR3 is CASSRTGGQGFF. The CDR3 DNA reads TGTGCCAGCAGCCGTACAGGGGGTCAAGGGTTCTTC.

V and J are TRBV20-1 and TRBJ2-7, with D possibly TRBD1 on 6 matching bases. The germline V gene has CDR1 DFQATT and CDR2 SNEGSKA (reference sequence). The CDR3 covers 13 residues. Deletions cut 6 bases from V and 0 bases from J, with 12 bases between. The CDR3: CSARTVASYEQYF. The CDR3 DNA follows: TGCAGTGCCCGGACAGTCGCCTCCTACGAGCAGTACTTC.

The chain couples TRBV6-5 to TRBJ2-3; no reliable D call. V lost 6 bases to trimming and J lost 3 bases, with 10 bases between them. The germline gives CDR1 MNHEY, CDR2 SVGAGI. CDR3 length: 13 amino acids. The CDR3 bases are TGTGCCAGCAGGCCCTCTATGACAGATACGCAGTATTTT. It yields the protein CASRPSMTDTQYF.

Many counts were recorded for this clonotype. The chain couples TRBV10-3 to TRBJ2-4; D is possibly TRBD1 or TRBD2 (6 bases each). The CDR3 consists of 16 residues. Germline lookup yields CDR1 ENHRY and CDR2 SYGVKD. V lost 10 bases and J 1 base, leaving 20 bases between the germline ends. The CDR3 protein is CATVNGGEGAKNIQYF. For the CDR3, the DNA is TGTGCCACTGTGAACGGGGGCGAAGGGGCCAAAAACATTCAGTACTTC.

The CDR3 nucleotides are TGTGCCAGCAGCTCCGGGCGTATCAATCAGCCCCAGCATTTT. Its translation is CASSSGRINQPQHF. V gene TRBV5-6 combines with J gene TRBJ1-5, with unresolved D. This CDR3 comprises 14 residues. Germline CDR1 SGHDT, CDR2 YYEEEE. Between the trimmed V and J ends, which lost 3 bases and 3 bases, there was a span of 10 bases. Using reference TRBV5-6 and TRBJ1-5 for the parts outside the CDR3, the full variable domain is DAGVTQSPTHLIKTRGQQVTLRCSPKSGHDTVSWYQQALGQGPQFIFQYYEEEERQRGNFPDRFSGHQFPNYSSELNVNALLLGDSALYLCASSSGRINQPQHFGDGTRLSIL.

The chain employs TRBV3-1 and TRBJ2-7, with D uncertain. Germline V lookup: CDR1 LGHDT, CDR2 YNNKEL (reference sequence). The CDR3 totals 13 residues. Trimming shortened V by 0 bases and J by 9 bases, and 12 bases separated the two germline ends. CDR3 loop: CASSQESPVGQYV. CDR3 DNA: TGTGCCAGCAGCCAAGAGTCCCCGGTGGGGCAGTACGTC.

The CDR3 DNA follows: TGCAGTGCTAGCGTCGAGAACACCGGGGAGCTGTTTTTT. Residues: CSASVENTGELFF. V is TRBV20-1 and J is TRBJ2-2; D gene uncertain. V gave up 3 bases and J gave up 1 base, with 6 bases separating them. Germline assignment: CDR1 DFQATT and CDR2 SNEGSKA (reference sequence). This CDR3 region has 13 residues.

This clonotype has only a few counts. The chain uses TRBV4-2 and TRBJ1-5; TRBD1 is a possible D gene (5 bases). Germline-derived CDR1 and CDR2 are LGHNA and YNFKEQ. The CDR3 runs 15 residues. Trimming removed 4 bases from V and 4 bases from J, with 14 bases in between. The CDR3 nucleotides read TGTGCCAGCAGCCCCTTGGGACCAAGGAATCAGCCCCAGCATTTT. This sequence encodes CASSPLGPRNQPQHF.

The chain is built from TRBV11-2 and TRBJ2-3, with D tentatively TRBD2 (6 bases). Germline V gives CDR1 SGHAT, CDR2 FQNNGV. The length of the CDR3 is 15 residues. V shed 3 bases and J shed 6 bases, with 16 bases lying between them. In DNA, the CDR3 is TGTGCCAGCAGCTTGGAGGTAGGGAGGCTGGATACGCAGTATTTT. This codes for CASSLEVGRLDTQYF. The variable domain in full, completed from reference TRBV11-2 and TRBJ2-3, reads EAGVAQSPRYKIIEKRQSVAFWCNPISGHATLYWYQQILGQGPKLLIQFQNNGVVDDSQLPKDRFSAERLKGVDSTLKIQPAKLEDSAVYLCASSLEVGRLDTQYFGPGTRLTVL.

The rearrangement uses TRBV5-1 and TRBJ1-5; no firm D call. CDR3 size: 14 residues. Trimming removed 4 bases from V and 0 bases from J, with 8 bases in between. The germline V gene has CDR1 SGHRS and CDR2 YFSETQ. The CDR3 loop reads CASSQGPSNQPQHF. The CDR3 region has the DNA TGCGCCAGCAGCCAAGGACCTAGCAATCAGCCCCAGCATTTT.

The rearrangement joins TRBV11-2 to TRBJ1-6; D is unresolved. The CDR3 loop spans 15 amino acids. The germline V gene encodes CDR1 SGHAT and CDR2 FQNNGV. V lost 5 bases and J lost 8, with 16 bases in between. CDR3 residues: CASSRGSIPDSPLHF. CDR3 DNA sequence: TGTGCCAGCAGCCGGGGATCGATACCTGATTCACCCCTCCACTTT.

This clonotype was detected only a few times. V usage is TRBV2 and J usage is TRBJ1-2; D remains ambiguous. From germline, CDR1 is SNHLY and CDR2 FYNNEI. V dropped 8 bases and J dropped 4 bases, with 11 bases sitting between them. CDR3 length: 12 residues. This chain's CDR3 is CASAWVGYGYTF. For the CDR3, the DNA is TGTGCCAGCGCCTGGGTGGGCTATGGCTACACCTTC.

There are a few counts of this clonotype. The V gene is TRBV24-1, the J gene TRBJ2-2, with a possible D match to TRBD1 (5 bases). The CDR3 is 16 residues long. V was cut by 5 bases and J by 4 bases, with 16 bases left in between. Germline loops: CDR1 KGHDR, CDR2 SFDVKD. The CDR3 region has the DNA TGTGCCACCAGTGCACCCTCAGGGTCCTTCACCGGGGAGCTGTTTTTT. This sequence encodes CATSAPSGSFTGELFF.

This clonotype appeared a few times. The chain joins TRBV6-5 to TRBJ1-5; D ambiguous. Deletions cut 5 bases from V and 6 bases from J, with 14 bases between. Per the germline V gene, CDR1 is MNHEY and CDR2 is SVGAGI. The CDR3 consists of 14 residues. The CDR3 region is CASSKTYPPQPQHF. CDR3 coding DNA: TGTGCCAGCAGTAAGACCTACCCTCCTCAGCCCCAGCATTTT.

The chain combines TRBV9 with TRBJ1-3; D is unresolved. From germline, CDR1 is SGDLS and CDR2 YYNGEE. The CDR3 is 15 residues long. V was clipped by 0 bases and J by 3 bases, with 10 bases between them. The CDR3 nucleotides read TGTGCCAGCAGCGTAGGCCCGTTAAGTGGAAACACCATATATTTT. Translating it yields CASSVGPLSGNTIYF.